The clone carrying this T cell receptor beta chain has a single count. The data are from a study of blood T cell repertoires in COVID-19. The CDR3 covers 13 residues. Trimming stripped 0 bases from V and 5 bases from J, with 8 bases between. Per germline, CDR1 SGDLS and CDR2 YYNGEE. Patients from Seattle were sampled longitudinally, starting during active infection. Method: immunoSEQ multiplex PCR; TCRdb's copy keeps in-frame clones and lacks some. This table holds under 400,000 clones, roughly 88% found once. The chain carries TRBV9 and TRBJ2-5; D gene ambiguous. The receptor was derived from a woman aged 30 to 39 with COVID-19, enrolled during active disease. Material for sequencing was peripheral blood. DNA for the CDR3: TGTGCCAGCAGCGTAGACCCCGGGGAGACCCAGTACTTC. Protein: CASSVDPGETQYF. Combining the CDR3 with reference TRBV9 and TRBJ2-5 gives the whole variable domain DSGVTQTPKHLITATGQRVTLRCSPRSGDLSVYWYQQSLDQGLQFLIQYYNGEERAKGNILERFSAQQFPDLHSELNLSSLELGDSALYFCASSVDPGETQYFGPGTRLLVL.